This T cell receptor beta chain stems from a study of blood T cell repertoires in COVID-19. The wider study: Both acute and convalescent COVID-19 samples were obtained from the United States, Italy and Spain.

CDR1 MRHNA and CDR2 SNTAGT come from the germline V gene. Unmatched junction bases numbered 3, after V lost 5 bases and J lost 4 bases. This CDR3 region has 15 residues. Source study methods: Amplification of reference gene primers was used by the study to estimate nucleated cell counts. The data were produced by immunoSEQ multiplex PCR, yet TCRdb's version contains in-frame clones alone and is incomplete. The V and J calls and clone size are taken from that table; D and trimming were inferred from the DNA. The sample lists 100,000 to 150,000 clones, around 81% occurring once. The clonotype originates from a woman between 45 and 65 years old with acute or convalescent COVID-19. Source material: peripheral blood. This chain uses TRBV6-4 with TRBJ2-2; 11 bases map to TRBD2. The CDR3 loop is CASSPLAGGTGELFF. The CDR3 coding sequence is TGTGCCAGCAGTCCGCTAGCGGGAGGCACCGGGGAGCTGTTTTTT.